One sample yielded the 18 T cell receptor beta chains listed below, sequenced in a study of high-grade serous ovarian cancer treatment subgroups. The tumor samples were collected prior to definitive surgery or chemotherapy. The data were produced by immunoSEQ multiplex PCR, yet TCRdb's version contains in-frame clones alone and is incomplete. The sample includes about 12,000 clones, roughly 88% seen only once; the top ten take approximately 3%. The sample taken for sequencing was tumor tissue. The receptors stem from a human donor with high-grade serous ovarian cancer.

The chain has TRBV2 and TRBJ1-1, with D tentatively TRBD1 (5 bases). The length of the CDR3 is 14 residues. Trimming removed 6 bases at V and 1 base at J, with 12 bases between. Germline V gene data show CDR1 as SNHLY and CDR2 as FYNNEI. The CDR3 region has the DNA TGTGCCAGCAGCGATCAGGGCGGGAACACTGAAGCTTTCTTT. Protein product: CASSDQGGNTEAFF. The entire variable domain, with the rest obtained from reference TRBV2 and TRBJ1-1, is as follows: EPEVTQTPSHQVTQMGQEVILRCVPISNHLYFYWYRQILGQKVEFLVSFYNNEISEKSEIFDDQFSVERPDGSNFTLKIRSTKLEDSAMYFCASSDQGGNTEAFFGQGTRLTVV.

The V and J genes are TRBV9 and TRBJ1-3, with 7 bases aligning to TRBD1. V trimming: 4 bases; J trimming: 0 bases; junction bases outside the gene matches: 7. There are 16 residues in the CDR3. The germline V gene has CDR1 SGDLS and CDR2 YYNGEE. CDR3 coding DNA: TGTGCCAGCAGCATCAGGGGGGACTTCTCTGGAAACACCATATATTTT. Translation: CASSIRGDFSGNTIYF. The complete variable domain, with remaining parts taken from reference TRBV9 and TRBJ1-3, reads DSGVTQTPKHLITATGQRVTLRCSPRSGDLSVYWYQQSLDQGLQFLIQYYNGEERAKGNILERFSAQQFPDLHSELNLSSLELGDSALYFCASSIRGDFSGNTIYFGEGSWLTVV.

The gene calls are TRBV2 and TRBJ1-1; possible D gene TRBD1, 6 bases. Germline V gene sequence: CDR1 SNHLY, CDR2 FYNNEI. The CDR3 is 13 residues long. Trimming removed 10 bases at V and 3 bases at J, with 15 bases between. CDR3 DNA: TGTGCCACTCAGGGGCGAGGGGACACTGAAGCTTTCTTT. Amino acids: CATQGRGDTEAFF.

The V and J genes are TRBV29-1 and TRBJ1-1, with no clear D. The V gene lost 6 bases and the J gene lost 6 bases, with 11 bases spanning the gap. The CDR3 has 11 amino acids. Per the germline V gene, CDR1 is SQVTM and CDR2 is ANQGSEA. This CDR3 reads CSVRKSAEAFF. CDR3 DNA sequence: TGCAGCGTGCGGAAATCCGCTGAAGCTTTCTTT. Variable domain in full (rest from reference TRBV29-1 and TRBJ1-1): SAVISQKPSRDICQRGTSLTIQCQVDSQVTMMFWYRQQPGQSLTLIATANQGSEATYESGFVIDKFPISRPNLTFSTLTVSNMSPEDSSIYLCSVRKSAEAFFGQGTRLTVV.

The chain combines TRBV18 with TRBJ2-7; TRBD1 matches at 7 bases. Germline V lookup: CDR1 KGHSH, CDR2 LQKENI. The CDR3 runs to 14 residues. Trimming took 3 bases from V and 1 from J; bases not matched to a gene: 3. CDR3 DNA sequence: TGTGCCAGCTCACCCGGGACAGAGTCCTACGAGCAGTACTTC. Translated, it gives CASSPGTESYEQYF.

This CDR3 reads CASSTSLAGGPIGFF. Here the CDR3 DNA reads TGTGCCAGCAGTACCTCACTAGCGGGGGGCCCTATAGGCTTCTTC. This chain links TRBV2 with TRBJ2-1, with 12 bases aligning to TRBD2. The CDR3 is 15 residues long. V gave up 5 bases and J gave up 16 bases; unmatched junction bases: 15. Germline V lookup: CDR1 SNHLY, CDR2 FYNNEI.

J is TRBJ1-1 and V is TRBV18; 7 bases map to TRBD1. Germline loops: CDR1 KGHSH, CDR2 LQKENI. There are 15 residues in the CDR3. J lost 4 bases, V lost 4 bases, and 9 bases had no gene match. This CDR3 reads CASSRGGGRGTEAFF. The CDR3 DNA follows: TGTGCCAGCTCACGAGGAGGGGGCAGGGGCACTGAAGCTTTCTTT.

The chain employs TRBV5-1 and TRBJ2-5; 8 bases fit TRBD1. CDR3 length: 15 amino acids. J lost 1 base, V lost 0 bases, and 2 bases had no gene match. Germline values: CDR1 SGHRS, CDR2 YFSETQ. CDR3 nucleotide sequence: TGCGCCAGCAGCTTGGGGGACAGGACCCAAGAGACCCAGTACTTC. Protein product: CASSLGDRTQETQYF.

This chain links TRBV5-1 with TRBJ2-7; the match to TRBD2 covers 10 bases. V lost 0 bases to trimming and J lost 4 bases; unmatched junction nucleotides: 4. CDR3 length: 15 residues. CDR1 and CDR2 (germline): SGHRS, YFSETQ. The DNA of the CDR3 is TGCGCCAGCAGCTTGGTAGCGGGGGGTAATTACGAGCAGTACTTC. Protein: CASSLVAGGNYEQYF.

The genes are TRBV5-1 and TRBJ1-1, with D possibly being TRBD1 (5 bases). The CDR3 has 12 amino acids. Germline CDR1 reads SGHRS; CDR2 reads YFSETQ. Trimming took off 6 bases at V and 8 bases at J, with 14 bases between the two ends. The CDR3, as DNA: TGCGCCAGCAACGTTTGGGGGACCGAAGCTTTCTTT. Its translation is CASNVWGTEAFF. Full variable domain (outside the CDR3, taken from reference TRBV5-1 and TRBJ1-1): KAGVTQTPRYLIKTRGQQVTLSCSPISGHRSVSWYQQTPGQGLQFLFEYFSETQRNKGNFPGRFSGRQFSNSRSEMNVSTLELGDSALYLCASNVWGTEAFFGQGTRLTVV.

This rearrangement joins TRBV6-6 to TRBJ1-6, with 12 bases aligning to TRBD1. The germline V gene encodes CDR1 MNHNY and CDR2 SVGAGI (reference sequence). The CDR3 has 15 residues. Germline trimming cut 4 bases from V and 8 bases from J; bases unmatched to any gene: 3. The CDR3 reads CASSFGTGGDSPLHF. DNA for the CDR3: TGTGCCAGCAGTTTCGGGACAGGGGGCGATTCACCCCTCCACTTT.

This rearrangement joins TRBV19 to TRBJ2-1; D gene uncertain. The CDR3 loop spans 13 amino acids. The germline gives CDR1 LNHDA, CDR2 SQIVND (reference sequence). Trimming shortened V by 3 bases and J by 4 bases, and 7 bases separated the two germline ends. The CDR3 nucleotides are TGTGCCAGTAGTATCGGACCATACAATGAGCAGTTCTTC. Translation: CASSIGPYNEQFF.

This clone was counted once. The chain couples TRBV7-2 to TRBJ1-4; 9 nucleotides agree with TRBD1. V shed 5 bases, J shed 10 bases, and the junction held 17 bases outside the gene matches. Germline V gives CDR1 SGHTA, CDR2 FQGNSA. The CDR3 is made up of 17 amino acids. The CDR3 DNA sequence: TGTGCCAGCAGCCCTAGGACAGGGGTTGCCCCGAACCGAAAACTGTTTTTT. Its translation: CASSPRTGVAPNRKLFF.

The rearrangement uses TRBV10-3 and TRBJ1-6; 9 positions match TRBD1. The CDR3 contains 15 residues. The V and J ends lost 8 bases and 3 bases, in that order; junction bases with no gene match: 5. CDR1 is ENHRY, CDR2 SYGVKD, per germline. In DNA, the CDR3 is TGTGCCATCCGGACAGGGGATTTCTATAATTCACCCCTCCACTTT. Translation: CAIRTGDFYNSPLHF.

This clone has a single count. The chain combines TRBV28 with TRBJ1-5; no clear D gene. V dropped 3 bases and J dropped 4 bases, with 7 bases sitting between them. The CDR3 runs to 13 residues. In germline, CDR1 is MDHEN, CDR2 SYDVKM. Written as DNA, the CDR3 is TGTGCCAGCAGTTTCCCAGGTAATCAGCCCCAGCATTTT. It is translated as CASSFPGNQPQHF.

CDR3 amino acids: CASSLLGGGQETQYF. Written as DNA, the CDR3 is TGCGCCAGCAGCTTGCTTGGGGGGGGCCAAGAGACCCAGTACTTC. V is TRBV5-1 and J is TRBJ2-5, with 7 bases matching TRBD2. The CDR3 sequence is 15 residues long. Germline CDR1 and CDR2: SGHRS and YFSETQ. Germline trimming cut 1 base from V and 1 base from J; bases unmatched to any gene: 4.

This clone was counted once. This chain connects TRBV7-9 to TRBJ2-3; D gene ambiguous. Germline V CDR1 and CDR2: SEHNR, FQNEAQ (reference sequence). V lost 1 base and J 1 base, leaving 9 bases between the germline ends. The CDR3 is 15 amino acids. The CDR3 sequence: CASSLVLLGTDTQYF. CDR3 nucleotides: TGTGCCAGCAGCTTAGTGTTGTTGGGCACAGATACGCAGTATTTT. The entire variable domain, with the rest obtained from reference TRBV7-9 and TRBJ2-3, is as follows: DTGVSQNPRHKITKRGQNVTFRCDPISEHNRLYWYRQTLGQGPEFLTYFQNEAQLEKSRLLSDRFSAERPKGSFSTLEIQRTEQGDSAMYLCASSLVLLGTDTQYFGPGTRLTVL.

The J gene is TRBJ2-5, the V gene TRBV2; D ambiguous. Looked up from germline, CDR1 is SNHLY and CDR2 is FYNNEI. This CDR3 contains 12 residues. V lost 8 bases to trimming and J lost 5 bases, with 12 bases between them. The CDR3 is CASANWRETQYF. In nucleotides, the CDR3 is TGTGCCAGCGCCAACTGGCGGGAGACCCAGTACTTC.